Below are 29 T cell receptor beta chains sequenced from a single sample in a study of stem cell transplantation in POMP-related autoinflammatory disease. Data came from immunoSEQ multiplex PCR; TCRdb stores just in-frame clones and leaves some out. This sample has about 9,900 clones, with about four fifths found just once. The material was CD4+ T cells from PBMCs, obtained after stem cell transplantation. The receptors stem from a human patient with POMP-related autoinflammation and immune dysregulation (PRAID). Some T cells may have come from the graft donor.

This chain connects TRBV6-2 or TRBV6-3 to TRBJ1-1, with a tentative D call TRBD1 (5 bases). This CDR3 is 14 amino acids long. Germline V gives CDR1 MNHEY, CDR2 SVGEGT. V lost 2 bases and J lost 5, with 12 bases in between. Here the CDR3 reads CASSYTGGGTEAFF. The CDR3 nucleotides are TGTGCCAGCAGTTACACAGGCGGGGGGACTGAAGCTTTCTTT.

This chain links TRBV27 with TRBJ1-1; D is perhaps TRBD1 (6 bases). V lost 2 bases to trimming and J lost 3 bases, with 19 bases between them. Germline CDR1 reads MNHEY; CDR2 reads SMNVEV (reference sequence). The CDR3 runs to 17 residues. The CDR3 here is CASSLIFVGQSHTEAFF. The CDR3 DNA follows: TGTGCCAGCAGTTTAATATTTGTCGGACAGTCACACACTGAAGCTTTCTTT.

The chain is built from TRBV19 and TRBJ1-6, with 10 bases identical to TRBD1. V was clipped by 3 bases and J by 10 bases; unmatched bases: 9. Looked up from germline, CDR1 is LNHDA and CDR2 is SQIVND (reference sequence). This CDR3 has 16 amino acids. The CDR3 DNA reads as TGTGCCAGTAGTATGGCGACAGGGGGCTTTGGATCACCCCTCCACTTT. Protein sequence: CASSMATGGFGSPLHF.

The gene calls are TRBV29-1 and TRBJ1-3; TRBD1 matches at 7 bases. The CDR3 covers 14 residues. CDR1 SQVTM and CDR2 ANQGSEA come from the germline V gene. The V segment lost 7 bases and the J segment 4 bases; nucleotides outside the gene matches: 10. The CDR3 region is CSARQGSSGNTIYF. The CDR3 nucleotides are TGCAGCGCAAGACAGGGATCGTCCGGAAACACCATATATTTT.

The chain carries TRBV5-4 and TRBJ1-1; maybe TRBD1 (6 bases). This CDR3 has 14 residues. In germline, CDR1 is SGHNT, CDR2 YYREEE (reference sequence). V was cut by 5 bases and J by 0 bases, with 11 bases left in between. DNA of the CDR3: TGTGCCAGCAGAGTACAGGGAATGAACACTGAAGCTTTCTTT. Translating it yields CASRVQGMNTEAFF.

CDR3 residues: CASRGLSYEQYF. The CDR3 DNA reads as TGTGCCTCACGGGGCCTCTCCTACGAGCAGTACTTC. The genes are TRBV6-1 and TRBJ2-7; tentatively, D is TRBD1 or TRBD2 (5 bases each). V was pared by 11 bases and J by 0 bases, with 11 bases between. The CDR3 consists of 12 residues. Germline V gene data show CDR1 as MNHNS and CDR2 as SASEGT.

The DNA of the CDR3 is TGCGCCAGCAGCATAAGATCCGGGCTCACTGAAGCTTTCTTT. This codes for CASSIRSGLTEAFF. V and J are TRBV5-1 and TRBJ1-1; D not certain. V was pared by 4 bases and J by 4 bases, with 14 bases between. The CDR3 sequence is 14 residues long. Germline CDR1 and CDR2: SGHRS and YFSETQ.

This clone occurred a few times. This chain joins TRBV25-1 and TRBJ1-2; 9 bases are a match to TRBD1. The J segment lost 2 bases and the V segment lost 6 bases, leaving 4 bases of the junction unmatched. In germline, CDR1 is MGHDK, CDR2 SYGVNS. CDR3 length: 14 residues. CDR3 nucleotide sequence: TGTGCCAGCAGAAGACAGGGGGGGAACTATGGCTACACCTTC. Encoded protein: CASRRQGGNYGYTF.

The chain recombines TRBV10-3 with TRBJ2-2; D gene uncertain. Trimming left V 6 bases short and J 3 bases short, with 11 bases between. The CDR3 extends over 14 amino acids. Germline V CDR1 and CDR2: ENHRY, SYGVKD. DNA of the CDR3: TGTGCCATCAGGGCTTTTGGGGACACCGGGGAGCTGTTTTTT. Its translation: CAIRAFGDTGELFF.

Only a few counts were recorded for this clone. The sample has other DNA sequences that encode this CDR3 too. This chain links TRBV19 with TRBJ1-3; D unresolved. Germline V gene sequence: CDR1 LNHDA, CDR2 SQIVND (reference sequence). The ends were cut back, 7 bases at V and 0 bases at J, with 10 bases in the middle. There are 14 residues in the CDR3. The CDR3 is CASNRQVSGNTIYF. DNA for the CDR3: TGTGCCAGTAATCGGCAGGTCTCTGGAAACACCATATATTTT.

This clone showed up just once. The chain is built from TRBV12-3 or TRBV12-4 and TRBJ2-1; a weak D match, TRBD1 (5 bases). V shed 5 bases and J shed 7 bases, with 9 bases lying between them. The CDR3 has 12 residues. Here the CDR3 reads CASSPRDNEQFF. CDR3 coding DNA: TGTGCCAGCAGTCCCAGGGATAATGAGCAGTTCTTC.

This clone was observed once. The CDR3 DNA is TGTGCCAGCAACCCCAGGGTGGGGAACACTGAAGCTTTCTTT. Residues: CASNPRVGNTEAFF. The chain uses TRBV6-6 and TRBJ1-1, with D perhaps matching TRBD1 (5 bases). Trimming stripped 7 bases from V and 1 base from J, with 13 bases between. Germline V gene data show CDR1 as MNHNY and CDR2 as SVGAGI (reference sequence). This CDR3 contains 14 residues.

The chain combines TRBV5-4 with TRBJ1-2; 9 nucleotides match TRBD1. The J segment lost 2 bases and the V segment lost 4 bases, leaving 9 bases of the junction unmatched. The CDR3 sequence is 16 residues long. Germline CDR1 SGHNT, CDR2 YYREEE (reference sequence). The CDR3 sequence: CASSILGTGRNYGYTF. The CDR3 nucleotides read TGTGCCAGCAGCATACTGGGGACAGGGCGGAACTATGGCTACACCTTC.

V and J are TRBV19 and TRBJ2-3; possible D gene TRBD1, 6 bases. V was clipped by 5 bases and J by 3 bases, with 9 bases between them. This CDR3 region has 13 residues. Germline V gene data show CDR1 as LNHDA and CDR2 as SQIVND (reference sequence). The CDR3 reads CASSSQGTDTQYF. In DNA, the CDR3 is TGTGCCAGTAGTTCACAGGGTACAGATACGCAGTATTTT.

The J gene is TRBJ2-5, the V gene TRBV20-1, with 11 positions matching TRBD2. Germline-derived CDR1 and CDR2 are DFQATT and SNEGSKA (reference sequence). V dropped 3 bases and J dropped 5; count of bases not matched to a gene: 5. The CDR3 consists of 14 residues. In nucleotides, the CDR3 is TGCAGTGCTAGTTTAACTAGCGGGGGCGAGACCCAGTACTTC. Its protein is CSASLTSGGETQYF.

This clone has more than one count but fewer than ten. The CDR3: CASTNDRGNTEAFF. CDR3 nucleotide sequence: TGTGCCAGCACCAATGACAGGGGAAACACTGAAGCTTTCTTT. The V call is TRBV6-5, the J call TRBJ1-1; 8 bases are a match to TRBD1. Trimming cost V 7 bases and J 2 bases; bases outside gene matches: 6. Germline V gene sequence: CDR1 MNHEY, CDR2 SVGAGI. CDR3 length equals 14 residues.

This clone was observed a handful of times. Within the sample, other DNA sequences also encode this same CDR3. The chain couples TRBV7-9 to TRBJ2-2; 7 bases match TRBD1. Germline V lookup: CDR1 SEHNR, CDR2 FQNEAQ (reference sequence). V was pared by 5 bases and J by 0 bases, with 6 bases of the junction left unmatched. The CDR3 contains 16 residues. CDR3 sequence (DNA): TGTGCCAGCAGCGCCAGACAGGGACCGAACACCGGGGAGCTGTTTTTT. Translation gives CASSARQGPNTGELFF.

V gene TRBV10-3 combines with J gene TRBJ2-2; D call uncertain. The germline CDR1 and CDR2 sequences are ENHRY and SYGVKD. The CDR3 has 14 residues. CDR3 DNA sequence: TGTGCATCCTTAAGGAGTCTGAACACCGGGGAGCTGTTTTTT. This translates into CASLRSLNTGELFF.

The V and J genes are TRBV7-2 and TRBJ1-6, with D uncertain. Per the germline V gene, CDR1 is SGHTA and CDR2 is FQGNSA. V dropped 2 bases and J dropped 0 bases, with 8 bases sitting between them. The CDR3 has 16 amino acids. In nucleotides, the CDR3 is TGTGCCAGCAGCTTAACCCCGAGCTCCTATAATTCACCCCTCCACTTT. Its translation: CASSLTPSSYNSPLHF. The full variable domain, in which reference TRBV7-2 and TRBJ1-6 provide the parts outside the CDR3, is GAGVSQSPSNKVTEKGKDVELRCDPISGHTALYWYRQSLGQGLEFLIYFQGNSAPDKSGLPSDRFSAERTGGSVSTLTIQRTQQEDSAVYLCASSLTPSSYNSPLHFGNGTRLTVT.

This clone was observed once. V is TRBV28 and J is TRBJ2-3; unclear D gene. V was trimmed by 2 bases and J by 0 bases, leaving 9 bases between them. Germline loops: CDR1 MDHEN, CDR2 SYDVKM. The CDR3 has 15 residues. The CDR3 bases are TGTGCCAGCAGTTTAAGTGGAACTAGCACAGATACGCAGTATTTT. This codes for CASSLSGTSTDTQYF. Together with reference TRBV28 and TRBJ2-3, the CDR3 gives the full variable domain: DVKVTQSSRYLVKRTGEKVFLECVQDMDHENMFWYRQDPGLGLRLIYFSYDVKMKEKGDIPEGYSVSREKKERFSLILESASTNQTSMYLCASSLSGTSTDTQYFGPGTRLTVL.

This clone is deemed large. The V gene is TRBV5-6, the J gene TRBJ2-3; no firm D call. The V end lost 3 bases, the J end lost 1 base, and 9 bases lay between the germline ends. Germline loops: CDR1 SGHDT, CDR2 YYEEEE. The length of the CDR3 is 14 residues. CDR3 protein: CASSSGPGTDTQYF. The DNA for the CDR3 is TGTGCCAGCAGCTCTGGACCGGGCACAGATACGCAGTATTTT. Filled out from reference TRBV5-6 and TRBJ2-3, the complete variable domain reads DAGVTQSPTHLIKTRGQQVTLRCSPKSGHDTVSWYQQALGQGPQFIFQYYEEEERQRGNFPDRFSGHQFPNYSSELNVNALLLGDSALYLCASSSGPGTDTQYFGPGTRLTVL.

The rearrangement uses TRBV24-1 and TRBJ2-1; D possibly corresponds to TRBD1 (6 bases). Per the germline V gene, CDR1 is KGHDR and CDR2 is SFDVKD. Trimming removed 1 base from V and 1 base from J, with 10 bases in between. The length of the CDR3 is 16 residues. The CDR3 nucleotides are TGTGCCACCAGTGATTTAGGCAGGGGATCCTACAATGAGCAGTTCTTC. Amino acid sequence: CATSDLGRGSYNEQFF.

The chain combines TRBV18 with TRBJ1-5; D is possibly TRBD1 (5 bases). CDR1 and CDR2 from the germline V gene are KGHSH and LQKENI. Trimming shortened V by 4 bases and J by 0 bases, and 10 bases separated the two germline ends. CDR3 length equals 15 residues. Written as DNA, the CDR3 is TGTGCCAGCTCACGACAGACAGATAGCAATCAGCCCCAGCATTTT. Translation gives CASSRQTDSNQPQHF. The complete variable domain, with remaining parts taken from reference TRBV18 and TRBJ1-5, reads NAGVMQNPRHLVRRRGQEARLRCSPMKGHSHVYWYRQLPEEGLKFMVYLQKENIIDESGMPKERFSAEFPKEGPSILRIQQVVRGDSAAYFCASSRQTDSNQPQHFGDGTRLSIL.

CDR3 region: CATSDKQGAPRLRTDTQYF. The CDR3, as DNA: TGTGCCACCAGTGATAAACAGGGGGCTCCTAGACTGCGCACAGATACGCAGTATTTT. V usage is TRBV24-1 and J usage is TRBJ2-3, with TRBD1 identical over 9 bases. Germline V gene sequence: CDR1 KGHDR, CDR2 SFDVKD. This CDR3 comprises 19 residues. Germline trimming cut 3 bases from V and 1 base from J; bases unmatched to any gene: 13.

CDR3 nucleotide sequence: TGTGCCCAAGGGAGATTGAACACTGAAGCTTTCTTT. Its protein product is CAQGRLNTEAFF. V and J are TRBV30 and TRBJ1-1; D call uncertain. The germline V gene has CDR1 GTSNPN and CDR2 SVGIG (reference sequence). Trimming removed 8 bases from V and 0 bases from J, with 10 bases in between. The CDR3 sequence is 12 residues long. Complete variable domain (other parts from reference TRBV30 and TRBJ1-1): SQTIHQWPATLVQPVGSPLSLECTVEGTSNPNLYWYRQAAGRGLQLLFYSVGIGQISSEVPQNLSASRPQDRQFILSSKKLLLSDSGFYLCAQGRLNTEAFFGQGTRLTVV.

J is TRBJ2-2 and V is TRBV10-3, with D tentatively TRBD1 (6 bases). Germline V gene lookup returns CDR1 ENHRY and CDR2 SYGVKD. This CDR3 region has 16 residues. V was shortened by 3 bases and J by 1 base, with 12 bases between the two germline ends. CDR3 DNA: TGTGCCATCAGTGACCACCTGGACAGGAACACCGGGGAGCTGTTTTTT. Amino acids: CAISDHLDRNTGELFF.

The rearrangement joins TRBV7-3 to TRBJ2-3; TRBD2 matches 12 bases. The CDR3 has 16 amino acids. J was trimmed by 2 bases and V by 5 bases; bases with no gene match: 5. Germline values: CDR1 SGHTA, CDR2 FQGTGA. The CDR3 here is CASSTGLAGFTDTQYF. The DNA of the CDR3 is TGTGCCAGCAGCACGGGACTAGCGGGCTTCACAGATACGCAGTATTTT.

The gene calls are TRBV28 and TRBJ1-3; 8 bases map to TRBD1. There are 13 residues in the CDR3. From germline, CDR1 is MDHEN and CDR2 SYDVKM. Trimming cost V 8 bases and J 7 bases; bases outside gene matches: 7. CDR3 residues: CASGPTGANTIYF. The DNA of the CDR3 is TGTGCCAGCGGTCCGACAGGGGCCAACACCATATATTTT.

This clone has just a few counts. This chain's CDR3 is CASSDRQGLREPQHF. The CDR3 nucleotides read TGTGCCAGCAGTGACAGACAGGGCCTCAGGGAGCCCCAGCATTTT. The chain couples TRBV6-1 to TRBJ1-5; 7 bases agree with TRBD1. The CDR3 has 15 amino acids. V shed 3 bases and J 8 bases; nucleotides not matched to a gene: 10. CDR1 and CDR2 (germline): MNHNS, SASEGT.